Listed here is a single TCR beta chain. Which antigen it targets is not known. One base away there is no much larger clone; base qualities are not given. This entry belongs to a study of blood T cell repertoires in COVID-19 (dated by TCRdb to between 2020 and 2021). Turning to the overall study: The collaborator samples originated in the United States, Italy and Spain and spanned the acute and convalescent phases of COVID-19. The material from the prospective study consisted of cDNA or gDNA derived from T cells, B-cell-depleted T cells, or PBMCs. Deeply sampled blood TCRbeta repertoires from subjects exposed to, actively infected with, or recovered from COVID-19 were included in the dataset. The repertoires were released in a freely available public database meant as a resource for research on the immune response to SARS-CoV-2. The samples were drawn from the first 160 participants of the ongoing ImmuneRACE study and from under 1,500 subjects provided by 6 global collaborators. The sample metadata nearly always contained a de-identified subject ID, COVID-19 status, age in years and sex. HLA class I and class II types, where available, came from metadata supplied by the sample provider rather than from assay-based typing.

TCRbeta CDR3 regions were amplified from genomic DNA using the immunoSEQ Assay, a bias-controlled multiplex PCR. Per the authors' processing: The number of nucleated cells in each sample was estimated by amplification of reference gene primers within the assay. Sequence reads were collapsed and filtered to measure the absolute abundance of every unique TCRbeta CDR3 rearrangement. For each sample, productive Simpson clonality was calculated as the square root of Simpson's diversity index across productive rearrangements. Imported from immuneACCESS, the table was reduced by TCRdb to in-frame sequences with V and J called. These copies leave out some clones; in studies compared against another copy, an unresolved V gene accounts for under half, and the cause of the remainder is not known. That table gives V, J and clone size, and the DNA gave D and trimming. The sample yields around 220,000 clones; 82% were counted once. More than 4.5% of the sample goes to the ten largest clones.

Paper-wide results and their limitations: The amount of clinical and demographic metadata varied by source and participant and was provided uncurated.

Measured from the cysteine to the phenylalanine, the CDR3 is 15 residues long. Only the CDR3 DNA is retained, 45 bases long and in frame from the first base. CDR1 SGHNT and CDR2 YYREEE were looked up in the germline V gene (reference sequence). Relative to germline, V is missing 2 bases and J is missing 2 bases, with 6 bases of the junction outside any gene match. Each collaborating institution followed its own protocols to collect whole blood in K2EDTA tubes. For TCRbeta analysis, collaborators shipped samples as frozen whole blood, isolated PBMCs, or DNA extracted from either of those sample types.

This receptor was taken from a woman of 80 years or more with active or convalescent COVID-19. The sequence joins TRBV5-4 to TRBJ1-2; TRBD1 lines up with 7 middle nucleotides. Sequenced: peripheral blood. Read as DNA, the sequence is TGTGCCAGCAGCTTTAATCGGGGACAGAACTATGGCTACACCTTC. Translated, it reads CASSFNRGQNYGYTF.